One and the same sample provided the 22 T cell receptor beta chains below, sequenced in a study of response to subunit inactivated influenza vaccine. A single record per CDR3 protein comes from TCRdb applying MiXCR to the RT-PCR reads. The table records about 190,000 distinct CDR3 sequences, approximately 15% of them present only once. The sample in question was CD8+ T cells sorted from PBMCs, obtained about 5 days after vaccination. The receptor set was obtained from a middle-aged man who received an inactivated influenza vaccine.

This sequence joins TRBV7-9 and TRBJ2-7; D not certain. The CDR3 length is 13 residues. V was cut by 6 bases and J by 3 bases, with 12 bases left in between. Germline lookup yields CDR1 SEHNR and CDR2 FQNEAQ (reference sequence). The CDR3 region has the DNA TGTGCCAGCAGTAAGGGTCTCAACTACGAGCAGTACTTC. It specifies CASSKGLNYEQYF.

At least ten counts were recorded for this clonotype. The rearrangement uses TRBV7-9 and TRBJ2-7; D remains ambiguous. Trimming cost V 1 base and J 3 bases, with 7 bases left between them. CDR3 length: 13 amino acids. Germline-derived CDR1 and CDR2 are SEHNR and FQNEAQ (reference sequence). The CDR3 sequence is CASSLGISYEQYF. The DNA for the CDR3 is TGTGCCAGCAGCTTAGGTATCAGCTACGAGCAGTACTTC.

At least ten counts were recorded for this clonotype. The J gene is TRBJ2-7, the V gene TRBV5-1; tentatively, D is TRBD1 (5 bases). V lost 0 bases and J lost 7, with 5 bases in between. The CDR3 length is 11 residues. From germline, CDR1 is SGHRS and CDR2 YFSETQ. CDR3: CASSLGTEQYF. CDR3 bases: TGCGCCAGCAGCTTGGGGACAGAGCAGTACTTC.

The sample holds a few counts of this clonotype. CDR3 amino acids: CASSFGAGIGYTF. CDR3 coding DNA: TGTGCCAGCAGTTTTGGGGCGGGGATTGGCTACACCTTC. The V call is TRBV12-3 or TRBV12-4, the J call TRBJ1-2; D might be TRBD1 (5 bases). V was clipped by 3 bases and J by 7 bases, with 12 bases between them. CDR3 length equals 13 residues.

The J gene is TRBJ2-1, the V gene TRBV10-3; D not resolved. Germline CDR1 is ENHRY and CDR2 is SYGVKD. V dropped 5 bases and J dropped 4 bases, with 6 bases sitting between them. The CDR3 extends over 12 amino acids. Here the CDR3 reads CAISSEYNEQFF. Written as DNA, the CDR3 is TGTGCCATCAGTTCGGAGTACAATGAGCAGTTCTTC.

V gene TRBV28 combines with J gene TRBJ2-5; no clear D. This CDR3 is built from 12 residues. The V gene's germline CDR1 is MDHEN and CDR2 SYDVKM. V was clipped by 4 bases and J by 4 bases, with 7 bases between them. This chain's CDR3 is CASSSVGETQYF. The CDR3 nucleotides read TGTGCCAGCAGTTCAGTAGGAGAGACCCAGTACTTC.

Ten or more counts support this clonotype. The CDR3 nucleotides read TGCAGCTTCCGAGGGACTAGCGGGAGGGGGAACACCGGGGAGCTGTTTTTT. It codes for CSFRGTSGRGNTGELFF. The chain employs TRBV29-1 and TRBJ2-2; 16 bases line up with TRBD2. The J segment lost 1 base and the V segment lost 8 bases, leaving 7 bases of the junction unmatched. The CDR3 spans 17 residues. CDR1 is SQVTM, CDR2 ANQGSEA, per germline.

This clonotype appeared many times. The rearrangement uses TRBV4-2 and TRBJ1-1; TRBD1 is a possible D gene (5 bases). The germline V gene encodes CDR1 LGHNA and CDR2 YNFKEQ. The CDR3 extends over 14 amino acids. V was clipped by 1 base and J by 5 bases, with 11 bases between them. The CDR3 loop reads CASSQAGSNTEAFF. The CDR3 DNA reads TGTGCCAGCAGCCAAGCAGGGAGTAATACTGAAGCTTTCTTT.

The CDR3, as DNA: TGTGCCAGCAGCTTAAGGATCACTGAAGCTTTCTTT. It encodes CASSLRITEAFF. The chain carries TRBV7-9 and TRBJ1-1; D uncertain. Germline CDR1 is SEHNR and CDR2 is FQNEAQ (reference sequence). V dropped 2 bases and J dropped 4 bases, with 5 bases sitting between them. There are 12 residues in the CDR3.

The V and J genes are TRBV7-8 and TRBJ2-2; perhaps TRBD1 as D (6 bases). Per the germline V gene, CDR1 is SGHVS and CDR2 is FQNEAQ. The germline V and J ends were trimmed by 2 bases and 6 bases, with 7 bases remaining between them. The CDR3 totals 13 residues. CDR3 bases: TGTGCCAGCAGCTTAACAGGGTCCGGGGAGCTGTTTTTT. Its translation is CASSLTGSGELFF.

The rearrangement joins TRBV20-1 to TRBJ2-1, with 9 bases identical to TRBD1. V trimming: 3 bases; J trimming: 2 bases; junction bases outside the gene matches: 2. This CDR3 contains 14 residues. Germline V gives CDR1 DFQATT, CDR2 SNEGSKA (reference sequence). The CDR3 DNA follows: TGCAGTGCTAGCCGGGACAGGGCCTACAATGAGCAGTTCTTC. Its translation is CSASRDRAYNEQFF.

This clonotype was observed a few times. V and J are TRBV6-1 and TRBJ2-1; 13 bases are shared with TRBD2. V dropped 2 bases and J dropped 8; count of bases not matched to a gene: 6. The germline gives CDR1 MNHNS, CDR2 SASEGT. The CDR3 has 16 amino acids. CDR3 sequence (DNA): TGTGCCAGCAGTGAAATACTAGCGGGGGGGCCGGATGAGCAGTTCTTC. Its translation is CASSEILAGGPDEQFF.

This chain links TRBV5-1 with TRBJ2-3; D remains ambiguous. Between the trimmed V and J ends, which lost 3 bases and 5 bases, there was a span of 7 bases. The germline V gene has CDR1 SGHRS and CDR2 YFSETQ. The CDR3 contains 12 residues. The CDR3 sequence: CASSYLGDTQYF. Here the CDR3 DNA reads TGCGCCAGCAGCTACCTCGGAGATACGCAGTATTTT.

The J gene is TRBJ2-2, the V gene TRBV19; D tentatively reads TRBD1 or TRBD2 (6 bases each). The CDR3 has 14 amino acids. Germline V gives CDR1 LNHDA, CDR2 SQIVND (reference sequence). The V and J ends lost 7 bases and 6 bases respectively, with 15 bases between them. The CDR3 sequence: CASTRGGSAGELFF. Written as DNA, the CDR3 is TGTGCCAGTACCCGAGGGGGGTCCGCCGGGGAGCTGTTTTTT. Full variable domain (rest looked up from reference TRBV19 and TRBJ2-2): DGGITQSPKYLFRKEGQNVTLSCEQNLNHDAMYWYRQDPGQGLRLIYYSQIVNDFQKGDIAEGYSVSREKKESFPLTVTSAQKNPTAFYLCASTRGGSAGELFFGEGSRLTVL.

The sample holds many counts of this clonotype. The genes are TRBV29-1 and TRBJ2-1; D gene unclear. V lost 8 bases and J lost 7, with 15 bases in between. This CDR3 spans 12 amino acids. Looked up from germline, CDR1 is SQVTM and CDR2 is ANQGSEA. CDR3 sequence: CSLSPRSNEQFF. The DNA for the CDR3 is TGCAGCCTTTCCCCGCGGTCGAATGAGCAGTTCTTC.

The chain has TRBV6-1 and TRBJ2-5, with 10 nucleotides matching TRBD2. This CDR3 spans 15 amino acids. Germline lookup yields CDR1 MNHNS and CDR2 SASEGT. J gave up 5 bases and V 5 bases, and 8 bases lay outside the gene matches. The CDR3 loop is CASSILAGVPETQYF. The DNA of the CDR3 is TGTGCCAGCAGTATTCTAGCGGGGGTTCCGGAGACCCAGTACTTC.

The chain carries TRBV15 and TRBJ2-3; no definite D call. V gave up 4 bases and J gave up 5 bases, with 7 bases separating them. CDR3 length equals 12 residues. Germline V gene data show CDR1 as LNHNV and CDR2 as YYDKDF (reference sequence). The CDR3 DNA reads as TGTGCCACCAGCAACCCGGGAGATACGCAGTATTTT. Translation gives CATSNPGDTQYF.

This chain connects TRBV2 to TRBJ1-4; 11 nucleotides agree with TRBD1. Germline V gives CDR1 SNHLY, CDR2 FYNNEI. The length of the CDR3 is 15 residues. With 6 bases clipped from V and 8 bases from J, the junction kept 8 bases outside the gene matches. CDR3 nucleotide sequence: TGTGCCAGCAGCCCAGGACAGGGGGCACGAGAAAAACTGTTTTTT. This sequence encodes CASSPGQGAREKLFF.

The J gene is TRBJ2-3, the V gene TRBV12-3 or TRBV12-4; 8 bases are a match to TRBD2. The junction had 13 bases not matched to a gene; V was cut back by 5 bases and J by 0 bases. The CDR3 sequence is 18 residues long. CDR3 DNA sequence: TGTGCCAGCAGTATTGGGACTAGGGTTTTTACTAGCACAGATACGCAGTATTTT. Translated, it gives CASSIGTRVFTSTDTQYF.

V usage is TRBV5-1 and J usage is TRBJ2-3; 14 positions agree with TRBD2. This CDR3 contains 18 residues. Trimming took 4 bases from V and 3 from J; bases not matched to a gene: 10. The germline V gene encodes CDR1 SGHRS and CDR2 YFSETQ. CDR3 sequence (DNA): TGCGCCAGCAGCGTGGGACTAGCGGGAGAGGTTAAGACAGATACGCAGTATTTT. Translating gives CASSVGLAGEVKTDTQYF.

This clonotype showed up many times. V and J are TRBV4-3 and TRBJ2-1, with D unresolved. Trimming pared 1 base from V and 0 bases from J, leaving 10 bases between. Germline-derived CDR1 and CDR2 are LGHNA and YSLEER. The CDR3 has 16 residues. CDR3 region: CASSQVPVSSYNEQFF. Here the CDR3 DNA reads TGCGCCAGCAGCCAAGTACCGGTCAGCTCCTACAATGAGCAGTTCTTC.

This clonotype appeared many times. An end of the junction does not agree with germline; a read error may underlie this. This chain joins TRBV5-1 and TRBJ2-1; D gene ambiguous. Germline V lookup: CDR1 SGHRS, CDR2 YFSETQ. The CDR3 contains 12 residues. CDR3 in DNA: TGTGCCAGCAGCTTAAGTGGCAATGAGCAGTTCTTC. Its protein is CASSLSGNEQFF.